Sequencing of this T cell receptor (beta chain) was carried out in a study of T-cell memory formation after mild COVID-19. With 5 bases clipped from V and 0 bases from J, the junction kept 6 bases outside the gene matches. The CDR3 contains 17 residues. Germline CDR1 and CDR2: MNHEY and SVGEGT. About this clonotype itself: As yet, its antigen is unknown.

Whole-study findings and limits: The authors left the SARS-CoV-2 specificity of second-wave clones peaking on day 37 unconfirmed. Pre-infection memory carried some responding clones, suggesting that cross-reactive memory joined. Clones shrinking from day 15 to 85 showed even CD4/CD8 mixes; later expanders tilted CD4+.

TCRdb processed the 5' RACE reads anew with MiXCR; each CDR3 protein has one entry. Of about 200,000 distinct CDR3 sequences listed, over 9% are singletons. What was sequenced was PBMCs or a T cell subset sorted from them (not recorded which). The sequence came from a man between 18 and 35 years old who had mild COVID-19 (a few samples of this study predate the infection). Cell type and time point are not known. The chain links TRBV6-2 or TRBV6-3 to TRBJ1-6; 8 bases match TRBD1. Here the CDR3 reads CASSPDRGSSYNSPLHF. Here the CDR3 DNA reads TGTGCCAGCAGTCCCGACAGGGGAAGCTCCTATAATTCACCCCTCCACTTT.